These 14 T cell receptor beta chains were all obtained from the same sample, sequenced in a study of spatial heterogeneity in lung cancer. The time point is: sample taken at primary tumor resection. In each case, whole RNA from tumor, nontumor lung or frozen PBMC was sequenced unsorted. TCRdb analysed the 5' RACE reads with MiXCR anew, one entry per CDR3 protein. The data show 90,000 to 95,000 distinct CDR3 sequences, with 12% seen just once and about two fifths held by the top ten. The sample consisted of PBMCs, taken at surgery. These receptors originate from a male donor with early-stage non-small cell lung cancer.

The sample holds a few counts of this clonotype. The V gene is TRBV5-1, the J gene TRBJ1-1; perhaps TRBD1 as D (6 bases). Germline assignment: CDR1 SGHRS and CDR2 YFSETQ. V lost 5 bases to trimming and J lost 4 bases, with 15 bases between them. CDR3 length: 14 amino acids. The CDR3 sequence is CASRPQTGSTEAFF. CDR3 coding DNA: TGCGCCAGCAGACCTCAGACAGGCAGCACTGAAGCTTTCTTT.

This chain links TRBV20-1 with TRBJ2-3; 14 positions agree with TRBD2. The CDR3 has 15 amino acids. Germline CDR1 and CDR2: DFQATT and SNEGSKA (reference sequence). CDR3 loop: CSGTSGGRGTDTQYF. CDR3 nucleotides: TGCAGCGGGACTAGCGGGGGCCGGGGCACAGATACGCAGTATTTT.

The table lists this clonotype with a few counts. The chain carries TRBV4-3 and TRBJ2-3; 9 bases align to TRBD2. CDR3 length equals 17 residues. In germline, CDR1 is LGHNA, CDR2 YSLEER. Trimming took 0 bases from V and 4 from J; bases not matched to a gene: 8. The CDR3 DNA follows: TGCGCCAGCAGCCAAGATTTGGGCGGGGGGGCGGCAGATACGCAGTATTTT. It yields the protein CASSQDLGGGAADTQYF.

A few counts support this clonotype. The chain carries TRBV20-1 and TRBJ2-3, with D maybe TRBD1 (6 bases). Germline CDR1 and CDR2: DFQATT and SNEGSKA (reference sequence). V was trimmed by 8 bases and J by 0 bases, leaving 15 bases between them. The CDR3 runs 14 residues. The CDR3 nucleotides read TGCAGTTCCCCTCAGGGGACAAGCACAGATACGCAGTATTTT. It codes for CSSPQGTSTDTQYF.

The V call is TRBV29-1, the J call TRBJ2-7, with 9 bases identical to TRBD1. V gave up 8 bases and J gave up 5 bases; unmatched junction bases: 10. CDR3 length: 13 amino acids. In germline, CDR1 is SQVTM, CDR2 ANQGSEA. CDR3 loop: CSSTGTGSHEQYF. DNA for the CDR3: TGCAGCTCTACCGGGACAGGGTCCCACGAGCAGTACTTC.

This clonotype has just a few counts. The CDR3 loop is CASSRDRVGKLFF. CDR3 nucleotide sequence: TGTGCCAGCAGCCGCGACAGGGTGGGGAAACTGTTTTTT. The gene calls are TRBV14 and TRBJ1-4; 7 positions agree with TRBD1. Germline CDR1 is SGHDN and CDR2 is FVKESK. V lost 4 bases to trimming and J lost 11 bases; unmatched junction nucleotides: 7. The CDR3 is 13 amino acids.

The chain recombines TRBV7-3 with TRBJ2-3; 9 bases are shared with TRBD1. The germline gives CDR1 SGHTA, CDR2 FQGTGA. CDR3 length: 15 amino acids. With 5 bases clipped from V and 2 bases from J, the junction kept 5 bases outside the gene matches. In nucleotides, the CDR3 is TGTGCCAGCAGCGTCCGGGACAGGGACACAGATACGCAGTATTTT. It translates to CASSVRDRDTDTQYF.

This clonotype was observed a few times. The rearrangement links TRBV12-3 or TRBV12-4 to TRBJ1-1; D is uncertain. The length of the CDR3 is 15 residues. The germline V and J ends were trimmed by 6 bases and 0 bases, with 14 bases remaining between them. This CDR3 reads CASSPVPGMNTEAFF. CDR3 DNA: TGTGCCAGCAGCCCGGTCCCCGGGATGAACACTGAAGCTTTCTTT.

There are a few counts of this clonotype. In DNA, the CDR3 is TGCGCCAGCAGCCAAGGTAGAGGCGGGGGTAGCACAGATACGCAGTATTTT. Its protein product is CASSQGRGGGSTDTQYF. V usage is TRBV4-1 and J usage is TRBJ2-3; TRBD2 matches 7 bases. Trimming took 1 base from V and 0 from J; bases not matched to a gene: 7. The CDR3 sequence is 17 residues long. In germline, CDR1 is MGHRA, CDR2 YSYEKL.

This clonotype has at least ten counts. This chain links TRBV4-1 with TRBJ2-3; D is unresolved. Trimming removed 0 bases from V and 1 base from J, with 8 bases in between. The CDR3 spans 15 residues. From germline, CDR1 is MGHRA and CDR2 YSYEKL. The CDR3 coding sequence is TGCGCCAGCAGCCAAGAAGTACAGTGCACAGATACGCAGTATTTT. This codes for CASSQEVQCTDTQYF.

This chain's CDR3 is CSASRSDSPSSYEQYF. For the CDR3, the DNA is TGCAGTGCTAGTCGATCTGACTCGCCAAGCTCCTACGAGCAGTACTTC. This sequence joins TRBV20-1 and TRBJ2-7, with no clear D. V lost 3 bases and J 0 bases, leaving 18 bases between the germline ends. The CDR3 is 16 residues long. In germline, CDR1 is DFQATT, CDR2 SNEGSKA (reference sequence).

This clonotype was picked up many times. DNA of the CDR3: TGTGCCAGCAGCTTAACGGGAGATGTCAAAAACATTCAGTACTTC. This codes for CASSLTGDVKNIQYF. The chain uses TRBV7-9 and TRBJ2-4; D perhaps matches TRBD2 (6 bases). Germline CDR1 and CDR2: SEHNR and FQNEAQ (reference sequence). V was shortened by 2 bases and J by 3 bases, with 11 bases between the two germline ends. This CDR3 contains 15 residues.

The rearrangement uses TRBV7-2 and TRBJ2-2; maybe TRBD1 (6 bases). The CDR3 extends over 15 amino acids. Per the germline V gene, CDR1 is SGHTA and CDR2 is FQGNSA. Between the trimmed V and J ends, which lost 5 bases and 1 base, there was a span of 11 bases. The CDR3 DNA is TGTGCCAGCAGCCGGATGGGACAGAACACCGGGGAGCTGTTTTTT. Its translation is CASSRMGQNTGELFF. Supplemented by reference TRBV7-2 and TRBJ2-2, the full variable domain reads GAGVSQSPSNKVTEKGKDVELRCDPISGHTALYWYRQSLGQGLEFLIYFQGNSAPDKSGLPSDRFSAERTGGSVSTLTIQRTQQEDSAVYLCASSRMGQNTGELFFGEGSRLTVL.

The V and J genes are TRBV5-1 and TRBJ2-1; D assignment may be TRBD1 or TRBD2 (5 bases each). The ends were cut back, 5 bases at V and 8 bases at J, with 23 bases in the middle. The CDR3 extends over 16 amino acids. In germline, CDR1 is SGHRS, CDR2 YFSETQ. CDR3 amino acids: CASSRSRGVVYDEQFF. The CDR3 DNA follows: TGCGCCAGCAGTCGATCTAGGGGAGTTGTATATGATGAGCAGTTCTTC.